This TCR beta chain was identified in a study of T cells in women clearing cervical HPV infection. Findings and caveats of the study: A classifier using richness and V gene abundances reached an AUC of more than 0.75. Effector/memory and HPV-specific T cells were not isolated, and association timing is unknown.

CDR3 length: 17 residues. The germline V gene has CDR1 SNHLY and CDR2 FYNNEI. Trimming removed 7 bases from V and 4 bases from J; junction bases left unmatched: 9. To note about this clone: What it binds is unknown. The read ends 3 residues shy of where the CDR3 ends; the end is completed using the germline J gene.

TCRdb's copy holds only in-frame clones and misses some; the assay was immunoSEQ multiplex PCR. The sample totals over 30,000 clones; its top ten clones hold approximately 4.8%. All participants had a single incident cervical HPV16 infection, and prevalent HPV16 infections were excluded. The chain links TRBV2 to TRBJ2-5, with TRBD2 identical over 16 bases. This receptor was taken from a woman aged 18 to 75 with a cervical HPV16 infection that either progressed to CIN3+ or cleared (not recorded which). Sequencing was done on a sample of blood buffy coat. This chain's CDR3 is CASIPGLAGGIRETQYF. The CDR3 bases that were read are TGTGCCAGCATTCCGGGACTAGCGGGGGGGATAAGAGAGACC.